Many counts were recorded for the clone carrying this TCR beta chain. Its antigen remains unknown. Specified time point: newly diagnosed GD, antithyroid drugs for less than 3 months. PBMC RNA was the source of the TCR library. Arm-PCR of CDR3 regions and iRepertoire HTBI primers were used to build TCR beta libraries. TCRdb re-called the multiplex PCR reads through MiXCR, storing one row per CDR3 protein. The data show around 470,000 distinct CDR3 sequences, around 15% seen once. The record originates from a study of regulatory T cells in long-lasting Graves disease. Overall study results and limits: More public clonotypes were shared by persistent patients (about 2,700) than by new patients (under 1,000). Segments TRBV28, TRBJ1-2 and TRBJ2-5 showed preferential usage in persistent disease.

Trimming cost V 10 bases and J 0 bases, with 23 bases left between them. CDR1 and CDR2 from the germline V gene are MNHEY and SVGEGT. The CDR3 consists of 17 residues. This same sample was also taken into another study, of T cells in Graves' hyperthyroidism and ophthalmopathy. That report notes: During a first-round RT-PCR of the TCR CDR3, the HTBI primer set was used.

V usage is TRBV6-2 or TRBV6-3 and J usage is TRBJ2-3, with D maybe TRBD1 (6 bases). This specimen was peripheral blood mononuclear cells (PBMCs), taken at new diagnosis, from a patient treated with antithyroid drugs. The TCR was taken from a woman aged 45 to 65 with Graves disease. The CDR3 DNA reads as TGTGCCACCCAGGCGGGCAGGGGATACTCTAGCACAGATACGCAGTATTTT. It codes for CATQAGRGYSSTDTQYF.